This is a list of T cell receptor beta chains from one sample in a study of cytomegalovirus exposure and HLA in healthy donors. Assay used: immunoSEQ multiplex PCR; TCRdb lists only in-frame clones, some missing. The table lists more than 95,000 clones, approximately 75% of them singletons. What was sequenced was PBMCs. Receptor source: a man in his fifties in good health and CMV-seropositive. The CDR3 runs from the conserved cysteine through the conserved F or W. The order of the fields is V gene, D gene, J gene, clone size, CDR3 protein, CDR3 DNA. D genes are given only for firm matches. The size entry is marked missing in some rows and otherwise reads once, few, many or a size class.

v_call: TRBV19; d_call: TRBD2; j_call: TRBJ2-3; clone_size: NA; cdr3_aa: CASIPSGGKDTQYF; cdr3_nt: TGTGCCAGTATCCCTAGCGGGGGTAAAGATACGCAGTATTTT
v_call: TRBV7-9; d_call: NA; j_call: TRBJ2-6; clone_size: NA; cdr3_aa: CASSWRNTGNGANVLTF; cdr3_nt: TGTGCCAGCAGCTGGCGAAATACAGGGAATGGGGCCAACGTCCTGACTTTC
v_call: TRBV7-6; d_call: NA; j_call: TRBJ2-7; clone_size: NA; cdr3_aa: CASSLTSGEQYF; cdr3_nt: TGTGCCAGCAGCTTAACGAGTGGCGAGCAGTACTTC
v_call: TRBV7-8; d_call: TRBD1; j_call: TRBJ1-6; clone_size: NA; cdr3_aa: CASSQGTGNNSPLHF; cdr3_nt: TGTGCCAGCAGCCAGGGGACAGGGAATAATTCACCCCTCCACTTT
v_call: TRBV7-2; d_call: NA; j_call: TRBJ2-5; clone_size: NA; cdr3_aa: CASSRVVQETQYF; cdr3_nt: TGTGCCAGCAGCCGGGTAGTCCAAGAGACCCAGTACTTC
v_call: TRBV10-3; d_call: TRBD1; j_call: TRBJ1-2; clone_size: NA; cdr3_aa: CAISESPGQGYGYTF; cdr3_nt: TGTGCCATCAGTGAGTCACCGGGACAGGGGTATGGCTACACCTTC
v_call: TRBV5-4; d_call: TRBD1; j_call: TRBJ2-1; clone_size: NA; cdr3_aa: CASSRGGGQGYNEQFF; cdr3_nt: TGTGCCAGCAGCCGGGGTGGGGGACAGGGGTACAATGAGCAGTTCTTC
v_call: TRBV9; d_call: NA; j_call: TRBJ2-7; clone_size: NA; cdr3_aa: CASSVAPGIYEQYF; cdr3_nt: TGTGCCAGCAGCGTAGCTCCCGGGATATACGAGCAGTACTTC
v_call: TRBV5-4; d_call: TRBD1; j_call: TRBJ1-6; clone_size: NA; cdr3_aa: CASSLAGGNNSPLHF; cdr3_nt: TGTGCCAGCAGCTTGGCAGGGGGCAACAATTCACCCCTCCACTTT
v_call: TRBV2; d_call: TRBD1; j_call: TRBJ1-1; clone_size: few; cdr3_aa: CASRGHGQGGDTEAFF; cdr3_nt: TGTGCCAGCAGAGGACACGGACAGGGCGGGGACACTGAAGCTTTCTTT
v_call: TRBV11-1; d_call: TRBD1; j_call: TRBJ2-3; clone_size: few; cdr3_aa: CASSPWTGFTDTQYF; cdr3_nt: TGTGCCAGCAGCCCCTGGACAGGGTTTACAGATACGCAGTATTTT
v_call: TRBV4-3; d_call: TRBD2; j_call: TRBJ2-7; clone_size: once; cdr3_aa: CASSRQRESSYEQYF; cdr3_nt: TGCGCCAGCAGCCGTCAGCGGGAGTCTTCCTACGAGCAGTACTTC
v_call: TRBV6-6; d_call: NA; j_call: TRBJ2-7; clone_size: NA; cdr3_aa: CASSPGSYEQYF; cdr3_nt: TGTGCCAGCAGCCCAGGTTCCTACGAGCAGTACTTC
v_call: TRBV19; d_call: TRBD2; j_call: TRBJ2-5; clone_size: NA; cdr3_aa: CASSIGLAVQETQYF; cdr3_nt: TGTGCCAGTAGCATAGGACTAGCGGTCCAAGAGACCCAGTACTTC
v_call: TRBV28; d_call: NA; j_call: TRBJ1-5; clone_size: NA; cdr3_aa: CASSLGAIGNQPQHF; cdr3_nt: TGTGCCAGCAGTTTAGGAGCGATTGGCAATCAGCCCCAGCATTTT